The subject of this entry is one T cell receptor (beta chain). Its specificity is not known. CD8+ and CD4+ T cells from blood underwent TCR beta sequencing. Both CD4+ and CD8+ T cells were negatively isolated, and TEMRA cells underwent FACS enrichment. V was pared by 1 base and J by 4 bases, with 4 bases between. CDR1 SEHNR and CDR2 FQNEAQ come from the germline V gene (reference sequence). CDR3 length: 12 amino acids. This specimen belongs to a study of CD8 T cells in Susac syndrome. Notes on the study in general: The study recognized that its TCR sequencing and HLA analysis covered a relatively small number of individuals.

It was with random hexamers that roughly 0.5 to 1 ug RNA was reverse transcribed. TCR beta CDR3 was amplified by immunoSEQ multiplex PCR. This amplification extended across 54 Vbeta and 13 Jbeta segments. Each CDR3 protein is one row after TCRdb ran MiXCR on the immunoSEQ multiplex PCR reads. The sample has 160,000 or so distinct CDR3 sequences, 94% seen once. This chain uses TRBV7-9 with TRBJ1-1, with D hard to call. Specimen: CD4+ T cells from PBMCs. The sequence came from a human donor with multiple sclerosis. Here the CDR3 DNA reads TGTGCCAGCAGCTTAGAGCGCACTGAAGCTTTCTTT. Its translation is CASSLERTEAFF.